This T cell receptor beta chain comes out of a study of beta chain features in type 1 diabetes. Trimming took 4 bases from V and 3 from J; bases not matched to a gene: 2. The CDR3 runs to 13 residues. CDR1 and CDR2 (germline): SGHAT, FQNNGV. The isolated RNA, all of it, was reverse transcribed, so expressed TCRB transcripts were what got sequenced. The assay was immunoSEQ multiplex PCR, and TCRdb's table has in-frame clones only and misses some. The table shows more than 120,000 clones, with less than 11% occurring only once. The gene calls are TRBV11-2 and TRBJ1-1, with 7 bases identical to TRBD1. This TCR was sampled from a man aged 18 to 29 in good health. Input material: naive CD4+ T cells from blood. CDR3 amino acids: CASSYTGDTEAFF. The CDR3 bases are TGTGCCAGCAGCTATACAGGGGACACTGAAGCTTTCTTT.